These 27 T cell receptor beta chains came from one sample sequenced in a study of blood T cell repertoires in COVID-19. The data were produced by immunoSEQ multiplex PCR, yet TCRdb's version contains in-frame clones alone and is incomplete. The data contain around 500,000 clones, approximately 91% of them singletons. Sequencing was performed on PBMCs or T cells enriched from blood (not recorded which). These receptor sequences come from a woman in her sixties or seventies who had recovered from COVID-19.

This sequence joins TRBV3-1 (or the pseudogene TRBV3-2) and TRBJ2-7, with D possibly being TRBD1 (5 bases). CDR3 size: 13 residues. Trimming left V 1 base short and J 7 bases short, with 11 bases between. Germline V gene data show CDR1 as LGHDT and CDR2 as YNNKEL (reference sequence). For the CDR3, the DNA is TGTGCCAGCAGCCAAGCAGGGCTGCGGGAGCAGTACGTC. Its translation is CASSQAGLREQYV.

This rearrangement joins TRBV6-2 or TRBV6-3 to TRBJ1-5; TRBD1 agrees at 7 bases. The junction had 3 bases not matched to a gene; V was cut back by 4 bases and J by 3 bases. Per the germline V gene, CDR1 is MNHEY and CDR2 is SVGEGT. The CDR3 length is 14 residues. In DNA, the CDR3 is TGTGCCAGCAGTTGGGGGACAGCCAATCAGCCCCAGCATTTT. It encodes CASSWGTANQPQHF.

A word on this clone: The same CDR3 is also encoded by other DNA sequences in this sample. The chain joins TRBV24-1 to TRBJ1-1, with 8 positions matching TRBD1. The CDR3 runs to 16 residues. The V gene end was trimmed by 7 bases and the J gene end by 0 bases; junction bases not matched to a gene: 9. Germline-derived CDR1 and CDR2 are KGHDR and SFDVKD. The CDR3 sequence is CATRAGTGGMNTEAFF. CDR3 bases: TGTGCCACCAGAGCCGGGACAGGCGGCATGAACACTGAAGCTTTCTTT.

V usage is TRBV9 and J usage is TRBJ1-4; TRBD1 aligns across 8 bases. In germline, CDR1 is SGDLS, CDR2 YYNGEE. Trimming took 5 bases from V and 2 from J; bases not matched to a gene: 14. The CDR3 length is 18 residues. CDR3 DNA: TGTGCCAGCAGAGCTGACAGGGGTGGAATTTTGACTAATGAAAAACTGTTTTTT. Its translation is CASRADRGGILTNEKLFF.

The rearrangement links TRBV2 to TRBJ2-2; 7 bases are a match to TRBD1. Germline V gives CDR1 SNHLY, CDR2 FYNNEI. The CDR3 runs to 14 residues. Trimming at V came to 6 bases and at J to 4 bases, leaving 5 bases not matched to a gene. CDR3 residues: CASRTGLATGELFF. The CDR3 nucleotides are TGTGCCAGCAGGACAGGGCTGGCCACCGGGGAGCTGTTTTTT.

The J gene is TRBJ2-5, the V gene TRBV6-6, with D unresolved. CDR3 length: 11 residues. The ends were cut back, 6 bases at V and 5 bases at J, with 7 bases in the middle. Germline V gives CDR1 MNHNY, CDR2 SVGAGI (reference sequence). CDR3 DNA: TGTGCCAGCAGCCCCTATGAGACCCAGTACTTC. Residues: CASSPYETQYF.

V is TRBV21-1 and J is TRBJ1-5. TRBV21-1 is designated a pseudogene. The CDR3 contains 15 residues. This CDR3 is CASSKRPEGNQPQHF. The CDR3 DNA is TGTGCCAGCAGCAAAAGACCCGAGGGCAATCAGCCCCAGCATTTT.

The chain has TRBV11-2 and TRBJ2-3; weak D call: TRBD1 (7 bases). Germline assignment: CDR1 SGHAT and CDR2 FQNNGV. V lost 3 bases, J lost 8 bases, and 15 bases lay in between. The CDR3 consists of 14 residues. The CDR3 nucleotides read TGTGCCAGCAGCTTCCGTCAGGGGGGCCTTACGCAGTATTTT. This translates into CASSFRQGGLTQYF. Looking up the rest from reference TRBV11-2 and TRBJ2-3 gives the full variable domain: EAGVAQSPRYKIIEKRQSVAFWCNPISGHATLYWYQQILGQGPKLLIQFQNNGVVDDSQLPKDRFSAERLKGVDSTLKIQPAKLEDSAVYLCASSFRQGGLTQYFGPGTRLTVL.

The DNA for the CDR3 is TGTGCCATCAGGGAGGACAGCCAAAGTTCCTCTGGAAACACCATATATTTT. It codes for CAIREDSQSSSGNTIYF. The J gene is TRBJ1-3, the V gene TRBV10-3, with a possible D match to TRBD1 (6 bases). CDR1 ENHRY and CDR2 SYGVKD come from the germline V gene. V was pared by 6 bases and J by 0 bases, with 18 bases between. CDR3 length: 17 residues.

The chain recombines TRBV18 with TRBJ1-5; 8 nucleotides match TRBD1. The CDR3 consists of 14 residues. Germline-derived CDR1 and CDR2 are KGHSH and LQKENI. Trimming cost V 4 bases and J 8 bases; bases outside gene matches: 7. CDR3 nucleotide sequence: TGTGCCAGCTCACTTGGGACAGGCGGGGAGCCCCAGCATTTT. This sequence encodes CASSLGTGGEPQHF.

This sequence joins TRBV27 and TRBJ1-5; D gene unclear. This CDR3 has 15 residues. CDR1 and CDR2 (germline): MNHEY, SMNVEV (reference sequence). Trimming stripped 5 bases from V and 0 bases from J, with 11 bases between. The CDR3 nucleotides read TGTGCCAGCAGTCAGATCAGGAATAGCAATCAGCCCCAGCATTTT. Protein sequence: CASSQIRNSNQPQHF.

This clone appeared a few times. The V and J genes are TRBV28 and TRBJ2-5, with D tentatively TRBD2 (5 bases). This CDR3 has 15 residues. The V end was cut by 2 bases, the J end by 3 bases, with 13 bases between. CDR1 is MDHEN and CDR2 is SYDVKM in the germline V gene. In DNA form, the CDR3 reads TGTGCCAGCAGTTTAAGGCTAGCCGGTAAAGAGACCCAGTACTTC. Its protein is CASSLRLAGKETQYF.

The V and J genes are TRBV7-2 and TRBJ1-6; the match to TRBD1 covers 10 bases. Germline V lookup: CDR1 SGHTA, CDR2 FQGNSA. The CDR3 is made up of 17 amino acids. Trimming at V came to 0 bases and at J to 10 bases, leaving 9 bases not matched to a gene. The DNA for the CDR3 is TGTGCCAGCAGCTTAGCGCTGGGACAGGGGAACGGGTCACCCCTCCACTTT. This sequence encodes CASSLALGQGNGSPLHF.

The V gene is TRBV12-3 or TRBV12-4, the J gene TRBJ2-5; weak D call: TRBD1 (6 bases). Trimming removed 7 bases from V and 4 bases from J, with 10 bases in between. This CDR3 is 12 amino acids long. CDR3 sequence reads: CASTWGPETQYF. In nucleotides, the CDR3 is TGTGCCAGCACATGGGGGCCAGAGACCCAGTACTTC.

The V and J genes are TRBV28 and TRBJ2-2; a possible D gene is TRBD1 (5 bases). The CDR3 sequence is 13 residues long. From germline, CDR1 is MDHEN and CDR2 SYDVKM. Trimming stripped 8 bases from V and 0 bases from J, with 7 bases between. CDR3 residues: CASRQSNTGELFF. In DNA form, the CDR3 reads TGTGCCAGCCGACAGTCGAACACCGGGGAGCTGTTTTTT. The whole variable domain, filled in from reference TRBV28 and TRBJ2-2, reads DVKVTQSSRYLVKRTGEKVFLECVQDMDHENMFWYRQDPGLGLRLIYFSYDVKMKEKGDIPEGYSVSREKKERFSLILESASTNQTSMYLCASRQSNTGELFFGEGSRLTVL.

This chain connects TRBV19 to TRBJ1-5, with D perhaps TRBD1 (6 bases). V lost 1 base to trimming and J lost 3 bases, with 10 bases between them. Germline loops: CDR1 LNHDA, CDR2 SQIVND (reference sequence). The CDR3 has 15 amino acids. CDR3 region: CASSIVQGNNQPQHF. CDR3 coding DNA: TGTGCCAGTAGTATAGTTCAGGGGAACAATCAGCCCCAGCATTTT.

The gene calls are TRBV7-9 and TRBJ1-2, with D possibly matching TRBD1 (6 bases). The CDR3 has 16 amino acids. Trimming left V 2 bases short and J 4 bases short, with 17 bases between. Germline loops: CDR1 SEHNR, CDR2 FQNEAQ (reference sequence). DNA of the CDR3: TGTGCCAGCAGCTTATGGGGGTGGGACACCAGCTATGGCTACACCTTC. Translation gives CASSLWGWDTSYGYTF.

J is TRBJ2-7 and V is TRBV7-2; 8 bases line up with TRBD1. V trimming: 6 bases; J trimming: 0 bases; junction bases outside the gene matches: 4. This CDR3 has 14 residues. The germline CDR1 and CDR2 sequences are SGHTA and FQGNSA. This CDR3 reads CASSFTGGSYEQYV. The CDR3 DNA follows: TGTGCCAGCAGTTTTACAGGGGGCTCCTACGAGCAGTACGTC.

The V gene is TRBV28, the J gene TRBJ1-2, with 7 positions matching TRBD1. The CDR3 is 13 residues long. CDR1 is MDHEN, CDR2 SYDVKM, per germline. The junction had 2 bases not matched to a gene; V was cut back by 2 bases and J by 5 bases. CDR3 amino acids: CASSLSRGYGYTF. The CDR3 DNA reads TGTGCCAGCAGTTTAAGCAGGGGGTATGGCTACACCTTC.

This clone was seen a few times. This chain uses TRBV30 with TRBJ2-3, with D unresolved. The CDR3 extends over 13 amino acids. CDR1 and CDR2 (germline): GTSNPN, SVGIG (reference sequence). V was cut by 1 base and J by 0 bases, with 5 bases left in between. DNA of the CDR3: TGTGCCTGGAGTGCTCCTAGCACAGATACGCAGTATTTT. Protein: CAWSAPSTDTQYF.

This clone was observed many times. This same CDR3 is encoded by further DNA sequences in the sample. The V call is TRBV5-1, the J call TRBJ1-1, with D tentatively TRBD1 (6 bases). CDR3 length equals 16 residues. Germline values: CDR1 SGHRS, CDR2 YFSETQ. Trimming pared 0 bases from V and 1 base from J, leaving 13 bases between. The CDR3 spells CASSLGLGQQNTEAFF. The CDR3 DNA is TGCGCCAGCAGCTTGGGACTCGGACAGCAGAACACTGAAGCTTTCTTT.

The chain employs TRBV4-1 and TRBJ2-3; TRBD2 agrees at 12 bases. Unmatched junction bases numbered 0, after V lost 4 bases and J lost 1 base. Per germline, CDR1 MGHRA and CDR2 YSYEKL. The CDR3 extends over 15 amino acids. CDR3 nucleotides: TGCGCCAGCAGCCCTAGCGGGGGGGGCACAGATACGCAGTATTTT. Its translation is CASSPSGGGTDTQYF.

This clone was seen a single time. V gene TRBV10-2 combines with J gene TRBJ1-1; the D is unclear. The CDR3 is 14 amino acids. Trimming removed 2 bases from V and 2 bases from J, with 9 bases in between. In germline, CDR1 is WSHSY, CDR2 SAAADI. For the CDR3, the DNA is TGCGCCAGCAGTGAGGCAGGCCTTAACACTGAAGCTTTCTTT. This encodes CASSEAGLNTEAFF.

The sample holds one count of this clone. V gene TRBV7-8 combines with J gene TRBJ1-5, with TRBD1 matching over 10 bases. This CDR3 has 16 residues. Germline V gene lookup returns CDR1 SGHVS and CDR2 FQNEAQ. J was trimmed by 5 bases and V by 2 bases; bases with no gene match: 6. Here the CDR3 reads CASSLSRDRGHQPQHF. The CDR3 nucleotides are TGTGCCAGCAGCTTAAGCCGGGACAGGGGTCATCAGCCCCAGCATTTT.

The genes are TRBV2 and TRBJ2-7; D is possibly TRBD2 (6 bases). V was trimmed by 8 bases and J by 7 bases, leaving 15 bases between them. This CDR3 comprises 12 residues. CDR1 and CDR2 (germline): SNHLY, FYNNEI. DNA of the CDR3: TGTGCCAGCGGGGCACTGGGGGGTGAGCAGTACTTC. It encodes CASGALGGEQYF.

The chain is built from TRBV19 and TRBJ2-1, with D possibly being TRBD1 (6 bases). The CDR3 totals 17 residues. V shed 4 bases and J shed 0 bases, with 16 bases lying between them. The germline CDR1 and CDR2 sequences are LNHDA and SQIVND (reference sequence). This chain's CDR3 is CASSRLQGDSSYNEQFF. The CDR3 DNA is TGTGCCAGTAGTAGACTACAGGGTGATAGCTCCTACAATGAGCAGTTCTTC.

The chain has TRBV27 and TRBJ1-2; D gene ambiguous. V shed 8 bases and J shed 8 bases, with 12 bases lying between them. The germline V gene has CDR1 MNHEY and CDR2 SMNVEV (reference sequence). This CDR3 has 11 residues. In nucleotides, the CDR3 is TGTGCCAGCCATTCGGTCCAAGGCTACACCTTC. This gives the protein CASHSVQGYTF.